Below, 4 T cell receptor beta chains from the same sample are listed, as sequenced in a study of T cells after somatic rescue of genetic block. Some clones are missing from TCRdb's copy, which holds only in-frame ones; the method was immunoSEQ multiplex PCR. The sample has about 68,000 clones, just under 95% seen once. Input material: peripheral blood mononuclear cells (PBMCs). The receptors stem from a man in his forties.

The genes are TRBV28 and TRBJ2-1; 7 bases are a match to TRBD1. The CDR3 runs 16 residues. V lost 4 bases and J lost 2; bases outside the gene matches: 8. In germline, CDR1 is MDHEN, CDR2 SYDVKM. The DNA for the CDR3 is TGTGCCAGCAGTTCAGACAGGGACGACACCTACAATGAGCAGTTCTTC. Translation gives CASSSDRDDTYNEQFF.

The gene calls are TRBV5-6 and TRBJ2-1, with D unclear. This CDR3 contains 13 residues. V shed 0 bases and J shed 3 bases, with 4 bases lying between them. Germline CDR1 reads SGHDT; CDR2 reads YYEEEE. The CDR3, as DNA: TGTGCCAGCAGCTTGGAGCTCTACAATGAGCAGTTCTTC. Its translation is CASSLELYNEQFF.

This CDR3 reads CASSRRGHNEKLFF. The CDR3 DNA reads as TGTGCCAGCAGCCGCCGTGGGCATAATGAAAAACTGTTTTTT. This chain connects TRBV27 to TRBJ1-4; D gene ambiguous. Germline V CDR1 and CDR2: MNHEY, SMNVEV (reference sequence). The CDR3 length is 14 residues. V gave up 6 bases and J gave up 4 bases, with 12 bases separating them. Full variable domain (missing parts from reference TRBV27 and TRBJ1-4): EAQVTQNPRYLITVTGKKLTVTCSQNMNHEYMSWYRQDPGLGLRQIYYSMNVEVTDKGDVPEGYKVSRKEKRNFPLILESPSPNQTSLYFCASSRRGHNEKLFFGSGTQLSVL.

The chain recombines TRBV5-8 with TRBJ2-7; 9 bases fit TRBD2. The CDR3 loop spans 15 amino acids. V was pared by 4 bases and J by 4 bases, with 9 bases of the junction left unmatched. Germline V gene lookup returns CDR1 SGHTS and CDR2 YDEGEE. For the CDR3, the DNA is TGTGCCAGCAGCCTTGGGCTAGCGGGAAGGTACGAGCAGTACTTC. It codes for CASSLGLAGRYEQYF.